The rows below give T cell receptor beta chains drawn from one sample of a study of T-cell memory formation after mild COVID-19. Using its own MiXCR run on the 5' RACE reads, TCRdb lists one record per CDR3 protein. The data hold about 240,000 distinct CDR3 sequences, with approximately 9% observed a single time. The sequenced sample was PBMCs or a T cell subset sorted from them (not recorded which). The receptor set was obtained from a man aged 18 to 35 who had mild COVID-19 (a few samples of this study predate the infection). Cell type and time point are not known. CDR3s include the opening cysteine and the closing phenylalanine or tryptophan. The order of the fields is clone size, V gene, J gene, D gene, CDR3 DNA, CDR3 protein. D genes are given only for firm matches. The size field is filled for only some rows; it gives once, few, many or a size class.

.	TRBV18	TRBJ1-6	.	TGTGCCAGCTCCATCACAGCGGGGGGCGGTAATTCACCCCTCCACTTT	CASSITAGGGNSPLHF
few	TRBV2	TRBJ2-1	TRBD1	TGTGCCAGCAGCGGACAGGGTCAAGGAAATGAGCAGTTCTTC	CASSGQGQGNEQFF
few	TRBV4-1	TRBJ2-5	TRBD2	TGCGCCAGCAGCCAAGAGGGACTAGCCGGAGAGACCCAGTACTTC	CASSQEGLAGETQYF
.	TRBV5-1	TRBJ2-3	TRBD2	TGCGCCAGCAGCCGGCTAGCGGGGGGTCCAGATACGCAGTATTTT	CASSRLAGGPDTQYF
.	TRBV9	TRBJ1-2	TRBD1	TGTGCCAGCAGCCCAAGACAGGGGTACGGCTACACCTTC	CASSPRQGYGYTF
few	TRBV12-3/TRBV12-4	TRBJ1-2	.	TGTGCCAGCAGTTTTGCGGGCCCCAGTGGAGGCTACACCTTC	CASSFAGPSGGYTF
many	TRBV9	TRBJ1-2	.	TGTGCCAGCAGCGTTTCGCCAGGCCAAGAGGGAAGTGGCTACACCTTC	CASSVSPGQEGSGYTF
many	TRBV4-1	TRBJ2-5	.	TGCGCCAGCAGCCAAGGCCAAGAGACCCAGTACTTC	CASSQGQETQYF
many	TRBV9	TRBJ2-3	.	TGTGCCAGCAGCGCTACCCACCACCTCCCCCCTAGCACAGATACGCAGTATTTT	CASSATHHLPPSTDTQYF
few	TRBV6-6	TRBJ2-5	.	TGTGCCAGCAGACTTACTTTGACGTCCCAAGAGACCCAGTACTTC	CASRLTLTSQETQYF
many	TRBV7-2	TRBJ1-1	TRBD1	TGTGCCAGCAGCTTGCAGGGGGCGGGCACTGAAGCTTTCTTT	CASSLQGAGTEAFF
.	TRBV9	TRBJ1-6	.	TGTGCCAGCAGCGTAACCGGGACACTATATTCACCCCTCCACTTT	CASSVTGTLYSPLHF
few	TRBV6-6	TRBJ1-1	.	TGTGCCGGGGGGCAGGGTGCCTGGGGGACTGAAGCTTTCTTT	CAGGQGAWGTEAFF
.	TRBV13	TRBJ2-7	TRBD1	TGTGCCAGCAGCTTGGCGGACAGGGGGGGAGAGCAGTACTTC	CASSLADRGGEQYF
.	TRBV20-1	TRBJ1-1	.	TGCAGTGCCCTACAGAGGAACACTGAAGCTTTCTTT	CSALQRNTEAFF
few	TRBV28	TRBJ1-1	.	TGTGCCAGCAGGGATGTACAGAACACTGAAGCTTTCTTT	CASRDVQNTEAFF
few	TRBV18	TRBJ1-1	.	TGTGCCAGCTCACCAAGGCAGGGGATTGTCATGAACACTGAAGCTTTCTTT	CASSPRQGIVMNTEAFF
.	TRBV7-2	TRBJ1-4	.	TGTGCCAGCAGCTTAGACGTTCTGGACAGTGAAAAACTGTTTTTT	CASSLDVLDSEKLFF
few	TRBV5-1	TRBJ2-4	TRBD1	TGCGCCAGCAGCGAGGGACAGACGGAGATTCAGTACTTC	CASSEGQTEIQYF
.	TRBV5-1	TRBJ2-1	.	TGCGCCAGCAGCTTGGAGGCGGGGAGGAATGAGCAGTTCTTC	CASSLEAGRNEQFF
few	TRBV7-9	TRBJ1-1	.	TGTGCCAGCAGCCCCCCAGAGGCTGAAGCTTTCTTT	CASSPPEAEAFF
.	TRBV3-1	TRBJ1-1	.	TGTGCCAGCAGCCAAGGACCGCCGTCTCAGGCCGGAGCTTTCTTT	CASSQGPPSQAGAFF
few	TRBV24-1	TRBJ2-1	TRBD1	TGTGCCACCAGTGACTCTGGACAGGGGACCTACAATGAGCAGTTCTTC	CATSDSGQGTYNEQFF
.	TRBV29-1	TRBJ1-1	.	TGCAGCGTTGGAATAGGGCCGAACACTGAAGCTTTCTTT	CSVGIGPNTEAFF